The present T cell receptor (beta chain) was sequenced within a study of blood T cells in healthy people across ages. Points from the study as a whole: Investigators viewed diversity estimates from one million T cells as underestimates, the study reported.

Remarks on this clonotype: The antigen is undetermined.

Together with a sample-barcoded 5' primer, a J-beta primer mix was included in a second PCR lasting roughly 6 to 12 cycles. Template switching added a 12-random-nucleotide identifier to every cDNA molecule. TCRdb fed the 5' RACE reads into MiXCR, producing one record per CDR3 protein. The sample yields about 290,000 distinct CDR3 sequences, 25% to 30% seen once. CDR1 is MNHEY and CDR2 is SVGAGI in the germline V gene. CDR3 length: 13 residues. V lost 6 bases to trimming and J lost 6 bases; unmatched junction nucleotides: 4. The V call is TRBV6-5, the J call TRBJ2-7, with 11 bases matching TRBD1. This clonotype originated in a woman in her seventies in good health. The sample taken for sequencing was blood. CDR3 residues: CASRMGQGGEQYF. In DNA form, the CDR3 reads TGTGCCAGCAGGATGGGACAGGGGGGCGAGCAGTACTTC.